This TCR beta chain was sequenced during a study of brain metastases from non-small cell lung cancer (dated by TCRdb to 2018 to 2020). The study in broad terms: The study profiled the immune microenvironment of paired resected primary tumors and brain metastases from non-small-cell lung cancer patients. Broader findings and caveats from the paper: TCR repertoires were found to be largely shared between paired brain metastases and primary tumors, although sparse T-cell densities were observed in the brain metastases. T-cell infiltration was lower in brain metastases than in primary tumors (P < 0.001). Compared with the matched primary tumors, T-cell clones appeared to be expanded in just under 65% of brain metastases.

As for this clone: The antigen it recognizes is unknown. Base qualities were left out, and no much larger clone turns up one base away.

Library construction relied on the immunoSEQ multiplex PCR assay. T-cell receptor beta chain repertoire sequencing was performed alongside a 770-gene immune expression panel. In its TCRdb copy, this immuneACCESS table keeps in-frame sequences only and misses some clones. Where compared with another copy, unresolved V genes explain less than half of these, and the others have no known cause. The table for this sample lists some 6,000 clones; roughly 80% of them were counted only once. The ten largest clones represent 7.4% of the sample. The cohort was made up of around 39 patients with surgically resected non-small-cell lung cancer, each of whom had both a primary tumor specimen and a brain metastasis specimen. Archival formalin-fixed, paraffin-embedded tissues were used as the tumor specimens. This sequence originates from a donor at least 40 years old with non-small cell lung cancer. Input material: primary lung tumor tissue. The cell subset or site label, as the study defines it: primary lung tumor paired with brain metastasis.

The CDR3 reads as follows: CASSPANYEQYF. The DNA sequence follows: TGTGCCAGCAGTCCAGCGAACTACGAGCAGTACTTC. This sequence uses TRBV14 and TRBJ2-7; no D gene call is confident. Trimming costs V 6 bases and J 3 bases, and their ends lie 9 bases apart. The CDR3 starts with the cysteine, ends with the phenylalanine, and has 12 residues. Only the CDR3 part of the read is kept: 36 bases, read in frame from the first base. Per the germline V gene, SGHDN is the CDR1 and FVKESK is the CDR2.